This record looks at one T cell receptor (beta chain) sequence and its context. Individuals aged about 18 to 89 years were recruited from 24 US areas. In assigning cohorts, the study relied on participant-reported clinical history. The CDR3 has 15 amino acids. V was clipped by 7 bases and J by 0 bases, with 15 bases between them. Germline loops: CDR1 SNHLY, CDR2 FYNNEI. These data belong to a study of blood T cell repertoires in COVID-19. Study context: The cDNA or gDNA used as material had been derived from T cells, B-cell-depleted T cells, or PBMCs.

Clones were sequenced by immunoSEQ multiplex PCR, and TCRdb holds only the in-frame ones, with some missing. The sample includes about 300,000 clones, over 85% of them seen just once. What was sequenced was PBMCs or T cells enriched from blood (not recorded which). V gene TRBV2 combines with J gene TRBJ2-5, with D possibly TRBD1 on 6 matching bases. This sequence was found in a woman aged 45-60 years who had been exposed to COVID-19. CDR3 amino acids: CASNLRDMYQETQYF. The CDR3 DNA is TGTGCCAGCAACCTCCGGGACATGTACCAAGAGACCCAGTACTTC.